A single T cell receptor (beta chain) is shown here with its context. The antigen remains unidentified. Trimming removed 4 bases from V and 4 bases from J; junction bases left unmatched: 4. This CDR3 region has 14 residues. From germline, CDR1 is SEHNR and CDR2 FQNEAQ (reference sequence). These data are taken from a study of identifying expanded T cells in peripheral blood. During the collection period, no donor immune events like infections were recorded. Study-wide findings and caveats: Technical replicates showed around 1.2 changed clones; approximately 2 weeks approximately 16; four weeks 19. Clone count variance between roughly 2-week samples rose with total template count.

Repertoires were generated with immunoSEQ multiplex PCR, while TCRdb's copy carries only in-frame clones and drops some. The sample has around 100,000 clones; around 88% are singletons. The chain has TRBV7-9 and TRBJ1-2, with 9 bases matching TRBD1. This clonotype was obtained from a person aged 18 to 70 in good health. The sequenced sample was blood. CDR3 amino acids: CASSYRGQGYGYTF. Written as DNA, the CDR3 is TGTGCCAGCAGCTACAGGGGGCAAGGCTATGGCTACACCTTC.